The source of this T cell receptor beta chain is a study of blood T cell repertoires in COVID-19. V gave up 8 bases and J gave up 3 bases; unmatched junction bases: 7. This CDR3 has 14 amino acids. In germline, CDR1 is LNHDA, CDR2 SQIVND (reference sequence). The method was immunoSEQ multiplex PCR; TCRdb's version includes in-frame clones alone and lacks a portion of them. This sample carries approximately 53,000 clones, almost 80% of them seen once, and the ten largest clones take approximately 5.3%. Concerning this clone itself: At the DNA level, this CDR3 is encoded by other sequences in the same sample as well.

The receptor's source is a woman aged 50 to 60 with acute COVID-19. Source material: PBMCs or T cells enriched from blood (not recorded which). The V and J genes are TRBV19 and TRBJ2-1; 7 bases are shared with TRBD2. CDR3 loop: CASSSGGDYNEQFF. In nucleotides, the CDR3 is TGTGCCAGTTCGAGTGGGGGGGACTACAATGAGCAGTTCTTC.